This T cell receptor (beta chain) was captured in a study of T cells in localized non-small cell lung cancer. General study points: When the top 100 tumor clones were examined, a median about 60 of them also appeared in the adjacent lung, which was paired and uninvolved. Because sequencing included only one region (of the tumor), heterogeneity remains possible.

This clone was seen a single time. Its antigen is unidentified. Repertoires were generated with immunoSEQ multiplex PCR, while TCRdb's copy carries only in-frame clones and drops some. This sample has tens of thousands of clones, with just under 80% found just once. The germline CDR1 and CDR2 sequences are MNHEY and SVGAGI. The CDR3 is 14 residues long. J lost 3 bases, V lost 6 bases, and 8 bases had no gene match. Sequenced material: peripheral blood, taken before any cancer treatment. The chain recombines TRBV6-5 with TRBJ2-7; 7 bases match TRBD1. This receptor was taken from a male donor aged 60 or over with stage II squamous cell lung carcinoma. CDR3 protein: CASRLRDSYYEQYF. CDR3 nucleotides: TGTGCCAGCAGGTTACGGGACAGCTACTACGAGCAGTACTTC.